This T cell receptor beta chain originates from a study of blood T cell repertoires in COVID-19. At the level of the study: The United States, Italy and Spain provided the acute and convalescent COVID-19 samples. Nucleic acid was either cDNA or gDNA, and it came from T cells, B-cell-depleted T cells, or PBMCs.

CDR3 length: 14 residues. The V gene's germline CDR1 is LNHNV and CDR2 YYDKDF (reference sequence). V was clipped by 1 base and J by 8 bases, with 12 bases between them. Study processing details: The authors estimated nucleated cell counts from reference gene primer amplification. The table came from immunoSEQ multiplex PCR; TCRdb's copy has only in-frame clones and leaves some out. D and trimming come from the DNA, and the V and J calls and clone size come from that table. In the table there are around 160,000 clones, roughly nine tenths of which are singletons. This sequence was found in a man in his 60s with active or convalescent COVID-19. The sample was peripheral blood. The rearrangement joins TRBV15 to TRBJ1-3; D is possibly TRBD1 (6 bases). The CDR3 loop reads CATSRVPGVHTIYF. The DNA of the CDR3 is TGTGCCACCAGCAGAGTGCCAGGGGTGCACACCATATATTTT.